This TCR beta chain was identified in a study of blood T cell repertoires in COVID-19. Study context: COVID-19 samples from acute and convalescent phases originated in the United States, Italy and Spain. T cells, B-cell-depleted T cells, or PBMCs supplied cDNA or gDNA.

Authors' processing steps: Amplification with reference gene primers provided the estimates of nucleated cell counts. Some clones are missing from TCRdb's copy, which holds only in-frame ones; the method was immunoSEQ multiplex PCR. Clone size and the V and J calls come from that table; the DNA yielded D and trimming. The data contain under 200,000 clones, approximately 91% of them singletons. This CDR3 is built from 12 residues. The V gene lost 5 bases and the J gene lost 6 bases, with 9 bases spanning the gap. CDR1 and CDR2 (germline): SGHKS, YYEKEE (reference sequence). The chain employs TRBV5-5 and TRBJ2-1; weak D call: TRBD2 (5 bases). This clonotype was obtained from a young man with acute or convalescent COVID-19. Sequencing was carried out using peripheral blood. CDR3 sequence reads: CASSSGLNEQFF. CDR3 sequence (DNA): TGTGCCAGCAGTTCAGGACTCAATGAGCAGTTCTTC. Together with reference TRBV5-5 and TRBJ2-1, the CDR3 gives the full variable domain: DAGVTQSPTHLIKTRGQQVTLRCSPISGHKSVSWYQQVLGQGPQFIFQYYEKEERGRGNFPDRFSARQFPNYSSELNVNALLLGDSALYLCASSSGLNEQFFGPGTRLTVL.